The clone carrying this T cell receptor beta chain was observed a few times. Its antigen is undetermined. The naive CD8 fraction comprised CD45RO-negative cells positively selected for CCR7 and excluded terminally differentiated effector memory CD45RA+ cells. All donors qualified as healthy HIV-negative adults and had experienced no recent acute infections or vaccinations. The sample belongs to a study of shared clonotypes between healthy human individuals. V was shortened by 6 bases and J by 6 bases, with 18 bases between the two germline ends. This CDR3 has 14 residues. CDR1 and CDR2 (germline): WNHNN, SYGVQD (reference sequence). The authors' processing: As immunoSEQ supplied junction-only sequences (without quality scores), filtering differed. Using immunoSEQ multiplex PCR, the repertoire was profiled, and TCRdb retains in-frame clones only, with some absent. That table is the source of V, J and clone size, and D and trimming were worked out from the DNA. Of approximately 2,000,000 clones listed, 85% to 95% were seen once; the top ten hold under 2%.

General observations from the study: In this cohort, only blood was sampled, and tissue repertoires likely differ. Some clonotypes were shared by all four sorted-subset donors, while others were not shared. The non-shared ones had lower generation probabilities than the shared ones.

The TCR comes from a man between 18 and 29 years old in good health. Some clones in this sample may be carry-over from other donors' samples. The chain has TRBV10-1 and TRBJ2-7; the D gene could be TRBD1 or TRBD2 (5 bases each). Specimen: naive CD8+ T cells from PBMCs. CDR3 residues: CASSKGRRVAEQYF. CDR3 nucleotides: TGCGCCAGCAGCAAGGGACGGCGAGTGGCCGAGCAGTACTTC.